Following are 15 T cell receptor beta chains from one sample sequenced in a study of read filtering for tumor transcriptome and immune sequencing. This library used about 360 ng RNA and molecular barcoded adaptors spanning alpha/delta and beta/gamma chains. TCRdb itself ran the reads through MiXCR, one entry per CDR3 protein. The table has about 58,000 distinct CDR3 sequences, approximately 13% seen once. The sample taken for sequencing was a population of CD138-negative cells sorted from bone marrow. All receptors come from a donor at least 40 years old with multiple myeloma.

This clonotype was counted many times. The chain has TRBV27 and TRBJ1-1; unclear D gene. Germline CDR1 is MNHEY and CDR2 is SMNVEV (reference sequence). Deletions cut 6 bases from V and 3 bases from J, with 11 bases between. This CDR3 has 13 residues. CDR3 coding DNA: TGTGCCAGCAGCCACATGGGGTACACTGAAGCTTTCTTT. This encodes CASSHMGYTEAFF.

Many counts were recorded for this clonotype. V and J are TRBV29-1 and TRBJ2-5; D unclear. The CDR3 contains 11 residues. Germline V CDR1 and CDR2: SQVTM, ANQGSEA. Deletions cut 6 bases from V and 2 bases from J, with 7 bases between. The CDR3 region has the DNA TGCAGCGTCACTTTACAAGAGACCCAGTACTTC. Its translation: CSVTLQETQYF.

In this sample, this clonotype turned up many times. V usage is TRBV5-6 and J usage is TRBJ2-2; D may be TRBD1 (6 bases). Germline CDR1 SGHDT, CDR2 YYEEEE. Trimming shortened V by 6 bases and J by 0 bases, and 15 bases separated the two germline ends. The CDR3 totals 16 residues. The CDR3 sequence: CASTLSQGTNTGELFF. In DNA form, the CDR3 reads TGTGCCAGCACCTTATCACAGGGTACGAACACCGGGGAGCTGTTTTTT.

Comment on this clonotype: A single base separates this from a much larger clone, so it may be a read error. The V gene is TRBV29-1, the J gene TRBJ2-7, with no clear D. V was pared by 7 bases and J by 2 bases, with 15 bases between. The CDR3 loop spans 13 amino acids. Germline V gene lookup returns CDR1 SQVTM and CDR2 ANQGSEA. The CDR3 is CSDTGNGPYEQYF. CDR3 bases: TGCAGCGACACTGGCAACGGGCCCTACGAGCAGTACTTC.

The table lists this clonotype with many counts. The rearrangement joins TRBV7-2 to TRBJ1-1; D is unclear. CDR3 length: 15 amino acids. The germline V and J ends were trimmed by 3 bases and 2 bases, with 13 bases remaining between them. CDR1 is SGHTA, CDR2 FQGNSA, per germline. In nucleotides, the CDR3 is TGTGCCAGCAGCTTTGGCCCAACACCTAACACTGAAGCTTTCTTT. It codes for CASSFGPTPNTEAFF. Filled out from reference TRBV7-2 and TRBJ1-1, the complete variable domain reads GAGVSQSPSNKVTEKGKDVELRCDPISGHTALYWYRQSLGQGLEFLIYFQGNSAPDKSGLPSDRFSAERTGGSVSTLTIQRTQQEDSAVYLCASSFGPTPNTEAFFGQGTRLTVV.

Concerning this clonotype: It may be a read error: a sequence one base away is much more abundant. The chain combines TRBV7-6 with TRBJ1-1; the D is unclear. Germline CDR1 and CDR2: SGHVS and FNYEAQ. This CDR3 is built from 13 residues. The CDR3 nucleotides read TGTGCCAGCAGCTGGACTTTCAACACTGAAGCTTCCTTT. This codes for CASSWTFNTEASF.

This clonotype showed up many times. The chain joins TRBV7-6 to TRBJ2-1; 7 nucleotides agree with TRBD1. CDR1 is SGHVS, CDR2 FNYEAQ, per germline. CDR3 length equals 14 residues. With V trimmed by 5 bases and J by 6 bases, 7 bases remained unmatched. CDR3 coding DNA: TGTGCCAGCAGCCCCGACAGGGCAGGCAATGAGCAGTTCTTC. As protein: CASSPDRAGNEQFF.

This clonotype has ten or more counts. The genes are TRBV21-1 and TRBJ2-7; the DNA was not used to check the table's D call, TRBD2. TRBV21-1 is shown as a pseudogene. The CDR3 spans 16 residues. The CDR3 region is CASSKGGEEDSYEQYF. CDR3 DNA sequence: TGTGCCAGCAGCAAAGGCGGGGAGGAGGACTCCTACGAGCAGTACTTC.

This clonotype was found many times. V gene TRBV11-2 combines with J gene TRBJ1-2; D not certain. This CDR3 is built from 16 residues. CDR1 and CDR2 from the germline V gene are SGHAT and FQNNGV. The germline V and J ends were trimmed by 5 bases and 4 bases, with 20 bases remaining between them. CDR3 sequence: CASSLALSPRAYGYTF. DNA of the CDR3: TGTGCCAGCAGCCTAGCCCTCTCCCCGCGCGCCTATGGCTACACCTTC.

The chain combines TRBV12-3 or TRBV12-4 with TRBJ1-6; D gene ambiguous. Between the trimmed V and J ends, which lost 8 bases and 0 bases, there was a span of 8 bases. The CDR3 has 14 residues. In nucleotides, the CDR3 is TGTGCCAGCCAGATTAGCTCCTATAATTCACCCCTCCACTTT. It is translated as CASQISSYNSPLHF.

This clonotype was picked up many times. The chain employs TRBV7-9 and TRBJ2-1; perhaps D is TRBD1 or TRBD2 (5 bases each). Trimming removed 3 bases at V and 7 bases at J, with 16 bases between. Looked up from germline, CDR1 is SEHNR and CDR2 is FQNEAQ (reference sequence). CDR3 length: 15 residues. The CDR3 DNA reads as TGTGCCAGCAGCTTCCCCGGGACGGGGATTAATGAGCAGTTCTTC. Its translation is CASSFPGTGINEQFF. Complete variable domain (other parts from reference TRBV7-9 and TRBJ2-1): DTGVSQNPRHKITKRGQNVTFRCDPISEHNRLYWYRQTLGQGPEFLTYFQNEAQLEKSRLLSDRFSAERPKGSFSTLEIQRTEQGDSAMYLCASSFPGTGINEQFFGPGTRLTVL.

As to this clonotype: A far larger clone differs by one base, so this is likely a read error. This sequence joins TRBV12-3 or TRBV12-4 and TRBJ1-2, with D perhaps TRBD1 (5 bases). V lost 3 bases and J 4 bases, leaving 6 bases between the germline ends. The CDR3 contains 12 residues. In DNA form, the CDR3 reads TGTGCCAGCAGTTTGACAGCCTATGGCTACACCTTC. Protein product: CASSLTAYGYTF.

This clonotype was detected ten times or more. This rearrangement joins TRBV5-1 to TRBJ2-1, with 8 bases aligning to TRBD2. J was trimmed by 6 bases and V by 4 bases; bases with no gene match: 9. Germline CDR1 reads SGHRS; CDR2 reads YFSETQ. This CDR3 is 15 amino acids long. The CDR3 DNA follows: TGCGCCAGCAGCCGGTCCGGGGGGGAAGTCAATGAGCAGTTCTTC. Encoded protein: CASSRSGGEVNEQFF.

This clonotype was seen ten or more times. The chain uses TRBV20-1 and TRBJ2-2; D gene unclear. V was trimmed by 1 base and J by 0 bases, leaving 9 bases between them. The V gene's germline CDR1 is DFQATT and CDR2 SNEGSKA (reference sequence). The CDR3 extends over 15 amino acids. As DNA, the CDR3 is TGCAGTGCTAGAGTTCCCCTTACGAACACCGGGGAGCTGTTTTTT. Translation: CSARVPLTNTGELFF.

This clonotype was counted ten times or more. The junction departs from the called germline gene at one end, perhaps through a read error. J is TRBJ2-5 and V is TRBV7-7; D is ambiguous. CDR1 and CDR2 (germline): SSHAT, FNYEAQ (reference sequence). The CDR3 is 14 amino acids. The CDR3 DNA follows: TGTGCTAGCAGCCCCACCTCAAGCCAAGAGACCCAGTACTTC. Residues: CASSPTSSQETQYF.